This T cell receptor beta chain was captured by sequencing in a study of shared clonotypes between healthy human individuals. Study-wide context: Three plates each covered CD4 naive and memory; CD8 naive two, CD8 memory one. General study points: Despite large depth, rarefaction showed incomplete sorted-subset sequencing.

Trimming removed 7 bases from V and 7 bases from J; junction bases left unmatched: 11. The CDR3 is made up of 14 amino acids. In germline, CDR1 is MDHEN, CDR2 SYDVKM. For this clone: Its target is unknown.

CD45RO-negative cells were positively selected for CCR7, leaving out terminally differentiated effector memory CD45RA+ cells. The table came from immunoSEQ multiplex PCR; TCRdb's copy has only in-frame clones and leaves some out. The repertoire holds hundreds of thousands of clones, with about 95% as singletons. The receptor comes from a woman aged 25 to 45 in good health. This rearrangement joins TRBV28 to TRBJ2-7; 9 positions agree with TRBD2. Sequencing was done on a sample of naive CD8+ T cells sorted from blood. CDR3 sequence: CASISEREAREQYF. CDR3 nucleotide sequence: TGTGCCAGCATCTCCGAGCGGGAGGCTCGGGAGCAGTACTTC.